This TCR beta chain was identified in a study of blood T cell repertoires in COVID-19. V was trimmed by 4 bases and J by 0 bases, leaving 19 bases between them. CDR1 and CDR2 from the germline V gene are LNHDA and SQIVND (reference sequence). The CDR3 loop spans 18 amino acids. TCRdb keeps only in-frame clones here, not all; method: immunoSEQ multiplex PCR. The table records approximately 300,000 clones, about 89% of them present only once. The sequenced material came from peripheral blood. The sequence was obtained from a man aged 18 to 29 who had recovered from COVID-19. J is TRBJ1-3 and V is TRBV19, with TRBD1 as a possible D gene (6 bases). CDR3 in DNA: TGTGCCAGTAGTACCGAACCTCAGACAGGTTACTCTGGAAACACCATATATTTT. Protein sequence: CASSTEPQTGYSGNTIYF.